Listed here are 25 T cell receptor beta chains from one sample, sequenced in a study of CD8 T cells in ankylosing spondylitis. Study conclusions and caveats: Characteristic, it appeared, of ankylosing spondylitis blood was a TCR beta motif of roughly eight highly homologous variants.

These receptors' antigens are unknown. TCRdb analysed the 5' RACE reads with MiXCR anew, one entry per CDR3 protein. The table records about 500,000 distinct CDR3 sequences, 10% to 15% of them present only once. Sequenced: blood, either unsorted or a sorted T cell fraction (not recorded which). These receptor sequences come from a male donor with ankylosing spondylitis.

The rearrangement joins TRBV14 to TRBJ1-1, with TRBD1 matching over 7 bases. This CDR3 has 16 residues. Germline V gene lookup returns CDR1 SGHDN and CDR2 FVKESK. J gave up 0 bases and V 4 bases, and 8 bases lay outside the gene matches. The CDR3 is CASSRRTGSLNTEAFF. In nucleotides, the CDR3 is TGTGCCAGCAGCCGCAGGACAGGATCTCTGAACACTGAAGCTTTCTTT. Full variable domain (outside the CDR3, taken from reference TRBV14 and TRBJ1-1): EAGVTQFPSHSVIEKGQTVTLRCDPISGHDNLYWYRRVMGKEIKFLLHFVKESKQDESGMPNNRFLAERTGGTYSTLKVQPAELEDSGVYFCASSRRTGSLNTEAFFGQGTRLTVV.

The genes are TRBV12-3 or TRBV12-4 and TRBJ2-5; D unclear. CDR3 length: 13 amino acids. V was shortened by 7 bases and J by 5 bases, with 14 bases between the two germline ends. CDR3 in amino acids: CASTLTRQETQYF. CDR3 DNA sequence: TGTGCCAGCACCCTCACCCGGCAGGAGACCCAGTACTTC.

The sample holds many counts of this clonotype. Because the CDR3's place on the DNA is in doubt, the DNA is left out and the CDR3 is given as listed by TCRdb. This sequence joins TRBV15 and TRBJ2-1; the tabulated D call, TRBD2, remains unverified against the DNA. The germline V gene encodes CDR1 LNHNV and CDR2 YYDKDF (reference sequence). The CDR3 is 14 residues long, counting both termini. Here the CDR3 reads CATSRDVVGRGAFF.

This clonotype was detected only a few times. The chain employs TRBV3-1 and TRBJ1-2, with 11 positions matching TRBD1. The CDR3 is made up of 18 amino acids. The V segment lost 1 base and the J segment 4 bases; nucleotides outside the gene matches: 11. The germline V gene encodes CDR1 LGHDT and CDR2 YNNKEL (reference sequence). As DNA, the CDR3 is TGTGCCAGCAGCCAAGTCCGGGACAGGGGGGCTACTGGCTATGGCTACACCTTC. It codes for CASSQVRDRGATGYGYTF.

The chain couples TRBV4-1 to TRBJ2-1; D might be TRBD2 (6 bases). The CDR3 consists of 16 residues. Trimming left V 1 base short and J 1 base short, with 11 bases between. Per the germline V gene, CDR1 is MGHRA and CDR2 is YSYEKL. The CDR3, as DNA: TGCGCCAGCAGCCAAGGTGGGGGGAATTCCTACAATGAGCAGTTCTTC. It translates to CASSQGGGNSYNEQFF.

The gene calls are TRBV2 and TRBJ2-1; maybe TRBD2 (6 bases). The CDR3 is made up of 13 amino acids. CDR1 is SNHLY, CDR2 FYNNEI, per germline. Trimming shortened V by 4 bases and J by 5 bases, and 9 bases separated the two germline ends. CDR3 nucleotide sequence: TGTGCCAGCAGTGGCGGGGCGAACAATGAGCAGTTCTTC. Its protein product is CASSGGANNEQFF.

The chain uses TRBV7-9 and TRBJ2-3; D possibly uses TRBD1 or TRBD2 (5 bases each). CDR1 SEHNR and CDR2 FQNEAQ come from the germline V gene (reference sequence). The V end was cut by 5 bases, the J end by 0 bases, with 12 bases between. The CDR3 has 15 amino acids. Here the CDR3 reads CASSRQRSSTDTQYF. CDR3 in DNA: TGTGCCAGCAGCCGACAGCGGAGTAGCACAGATACGCAGTATTTT.

V is TRBV12-3 or TRBV12-4 and J is TRBJ2-1; D possibly corresponds to TRBD2 (5 bases). CDR3 length: 14 amino acids. Trimming shortened V by 3 bases and J by 5 bases, and 11 bases separated the two germline ends. The CDR3: CASSFLAGDNEQFF. CDR3 bases: TGTGCCAGCAGTTTCTTGGCGGGCGACAATGAGCAGTTCTTC.

The chain has TRBV11-2 and TRBJ1-1; tentative D call: TRBD1 (6 bases). The V end was cut by 2 bases, the J end by 3 bases, with 10 bases between. Germline lookup yields CDR1 SGHAT and CDR2 FQNNGV. The CDR3 covers 14 residues. The CDR3 DNA reads as TGTGCCAGCAGCTTACAGGGGTACGACACTGAAGCTTTCTTT. Residues: CASSLQGYDTEAFF.

This clonotype was observed a handful of times. J is TRBJ2-1 and V is TRBV10-3; weak D call: TRBD2 (5 bases). There are 13 residues in the CDR3. Trimming took 8 bases from V and 8 from J, leaving 16 bases between them. The germline gives CDR1 ENHRY, CDR2 SYGVKD. CDR3 in DNA: TGTGCCATCGCTCTGGCTAGCAGCGATGAGCAGTTCTTC. This sequence encodes CAIALASSDEQFF.

This chain connects TRBV4-2 to TRBJ2-5; D possibly corresponds to TRBD2 (5 bases). Between the trimmed V and J ends, which lost 1 base and 4 bases, there was a span of 13 bases. Per the germline V gene, CDR1 is LGHNA and CDR2 is YNFKEQ. This CDR3 has 15 residues. The CDR3, as DNA: TGTGCCAGCAGCCAAGGGTGGGAGAGGGCAGAGACCCAGTACTTC. Its protein product is CASSQGWERAETQYF.

The chain has TRBV20-1 and TRBJ1-2; D is perhaps TRBD1 (6 bases). The germline V and J ends were trimmed by 1 base and 8 bases, with 11 bases remaining between them. The CDR3 totals 12 residues. Germline CDR1 is DFQATT and CDR2 is SNEGSKA (reference sequence). In nucleotides, the CDR3 is TGCAGTGCTAGAGTGGACAGCGGCGGCTACACCTTC. The encoded protein is CSARVDSGGYTF.

This clonotype was detected a few times. This chain connects TRBV7-6 to TRBJ2-2; D ambiguous. V lost 0 bases to trimming and J lost 4 bases, with 6 bases between them. The germline V gene has CDR1 SGHVS and CDR2 FNYEAQ. This CDR3 comprises 14 residues. The CDR3 spells CASSLAQATGELFF. The DNA of the CDR3 is TGTGCCAGCAGCTTAGCTCAGGCCACCGGGGAGCTGTTTTTT.

In its sample, this clonotype was seen a few times. This rearrangement joins TRBV12-3 or TRBV12-4 to TRBJ1-2; no firm D call. The CDR3 has 12 amino acids. Deletions cut 7 bases from V and 6 bases from J, with 12 bases between. The CDR3 reads CASTHQYHGYTF. DNA of the CDR3: TGTGCCAGCACCCATCAGTACCATGGCTACACCTTC.

A few counts support this clonotype. The chain has TRBV7-2 and TRBJ2-1; TRBD2 agrees at 13 bases. The CDR3 runs 16 residues. After removal of 5 bases from V and 5 bases from J, the junction contained 6 bases not matched to a gene. The germline gives CDR1 SGHTA, CDR2 FQGNSA. The CDR3 DNA reads TGTGCCAGCAGCGTGGTTGGGACTAGCGGGAACAATGAGCAGTTCTTC. This sequence encodes CASSVVGTSGNNEQFF.

The rearrangement links TRBV5-1 to TRBJ1-4, with D maybe TRBD1 (6 bases). CDR1 and CDR2 from the germline V gene are SGHRS and YFSETQ. V lost 4 bases and J lost 0, with 25 bases in between. CDR3 length equals 20 residues. The chain's CDR3 is CASSPGALTGAFATNEKLFF. The CDR3 nucleotides are TGCGCCAGCAGCCCTGGAGCTCTGACAGGAGCCTTTGCAACTAATGAAAAACTGTTTTTT.

A note on this clonotype: The CDR3 end shows no conserved phenylalanine or tryptophan, and so a read error is likely. The DNA is omitted, as the CDR3 cannot be located on it reliably, and the CDR3 follows TCRdb's listing. This chain links TRBV3-1 with TRBJ2-5. The CDR3 contains 11 residues when both ends are counted. In germline, CDR1 is LGHDT, CDR2 YNNKEL (reference sequence). The CDR3 sequence: CASSQVIRFFL.

J is TRBJ2-7 and V is TRBV20-1; D is possibly TRBD2 (6 bases). The CDR3 sequence is 14 residues long. Germline V CDR1 and CDR2: DFQATT, SNEGSKA (reference sequence). The DNA of the CDR3 is TGCAGTGCTCGAGACGGACTAAGACTCTACGAGCAGTACGTC. It specifies CSARDGLRLYEQYV.

The V call is TRBV20-1, the J call TRBJ1-2, with 8 bases matching TRBD1. With V trimmed by 2 bases and J by 7 bases, 3 bases remained unmatched. The CDR3 is 12 amino acids. CDR1 and CDR2 (germline): DFQATT, SNEGSKA (reference sequence). The CDR3 coding sequence is TGCAGTGCTAGAACAACAGGGGGTGGCTACACCTTC. This translates into CSARTTGGGYTF.

The chain recombines TRBV5-1 with TRBJ2-4; D ambiguous. V gave up 4 bases and J gave up 3 bases, with 11 bases separating them. Germline CDR1 SGHRS, CDR2 YFSETQ. This CDR3 contains 14 residues. CDR3 DNA sequence: TGCGCCAGCAGCCCCACCGGCGACAAAAACATTCAGTACTTC. Translating it yields CASSPTGDKNIQYF.

On this clonotype itself: Because the CDR3's place on the DNA is in doubt, the DNA is left out and the CDR3 is given as listed by TCRdb. The chain uses TRBV6-2 or TRBV6-3 and TRBJ2-1. Germline V gives CDR1 MNHEY, CDR2 SVGEGT. Both ends counted, the CDR3 spans 15 residues. CDR3 amino acids: CASSTSTETHNEQFF.

In this sample, this clonotype turned up many times. The chain employs TRBV24-1 and TRBJ2-1; the match to TRBD2 covers 8 bases. Per germline, CDR1 KGHDR and CDR2 SFDVKD. Trimming at V came to 2 bases and at J to 5 bases, leaving 10 bases not matched to a gene. The CDR3 runs 17 residues. The CDR3 coding sequence is TGTGCCACCAGTGATTCATTTAGCGGGAAGCAAAACAATGAGCAGTTCTTC. Amino acid sequence: CATSDSFSGKQNNEQFF.

This clonotype has a count of ten or more. The chain has TRBV12-3 or TRBV12-4 and TRBJ2-3; 8 positions match TRBD2. V gave up 2 bases and J gave up 1 base; unmatched junction bases: 5. The CDR3 spans 16 residues. The CDR3 sequence is CASSLSAGGRTDTQYF. DNA for the CDR3: TGTGCCAGCAGTTTATCGGCGGGAGGTCGCACAGATACGCAGTATTTT.

This chain uses TRBV15 with TRBJ2-3; D not certain. The CDR3 covers 14 residues. Looked up from germline, CDR1 is LNHNV and CDR2 is YYDKDF (reference sequence). Trimming pared 2 bases from V and 5 bases from J, leaving 11 bases between. The CDR3 region has the DNA TGTGCCACCAGCAGACACCGTTCAGAAGATACGCAGTATTTT. Protein: CATSRHRSEDTQYF.

This clonotype was observed a few times. This rearrangement joins TRBV12-5 to TRBJ2-3; perhaps TRBD1 as D (6 bases). With 5 bases removed from V and 0 bases from J, the gap between germline ends came to 15 bases. Germline-derived CDR1 and CDR2 are LGHNT and FRNRAP. The CDR3 contains 16 residues. CDR3 in amino acids: CASGPRTGQSTDTQYF. The CDR3, as DNA: TGTGCTAGTGGTCCGCGAACAGGGCAAAGCACAGATACGCAGTATTTT.